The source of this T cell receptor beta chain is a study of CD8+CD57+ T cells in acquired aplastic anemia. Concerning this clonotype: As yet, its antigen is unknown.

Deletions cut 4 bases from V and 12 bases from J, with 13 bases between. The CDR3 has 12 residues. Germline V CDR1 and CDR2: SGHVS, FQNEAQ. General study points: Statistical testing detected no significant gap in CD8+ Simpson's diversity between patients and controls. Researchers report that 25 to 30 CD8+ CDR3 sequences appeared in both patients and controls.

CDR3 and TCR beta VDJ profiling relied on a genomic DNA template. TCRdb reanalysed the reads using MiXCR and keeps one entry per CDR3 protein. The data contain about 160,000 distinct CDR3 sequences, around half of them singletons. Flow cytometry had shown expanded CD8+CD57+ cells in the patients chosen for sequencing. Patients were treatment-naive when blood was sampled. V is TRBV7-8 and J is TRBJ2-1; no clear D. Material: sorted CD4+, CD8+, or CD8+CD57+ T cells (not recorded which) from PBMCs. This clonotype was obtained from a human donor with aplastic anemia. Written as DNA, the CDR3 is TGTGCCAGCAGCTCGTGGTCCAGTAGGCAGTTCTTC. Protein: CASSSWSSRQFF.